This T cell receptor beta chain was identified in a study of regulatory T cells. Trimming cost V 2 bases and J 0 bases, with 6 bases left between them. CDR1 MDHEN and CDR2 SYDVKM come from the germline V gene. This CDR3 spans 14 amino acids. Autoimmunity was present in every CD3G-deficient patient, worse in two. At testing, patients were 2 to 39 years old, with reduced naive and increased memory T-cell proportions. In regard to this clone: Its antigen is unidentified. Other DNA sequences in the sample encode the same CDR3.

The PCR used 52 TRBV and 13 TRBJ primers. TCRdb keeps only in-frame clones here, not all; method: immunoSEQ multiplex PCR. This table has 20,000 to 25,000 clones, over 85% appearing once. Study outcomes and limitations: Patient repertoires had restricted TRB V-J pairs and skewed V and J usage, most in Tregs.

Material for sequencing was CD8+ T cells sorted from blood. This chain connects TRBV28 to TRBJ2-3; unclear D gene. This clonotype was sampled from a child aged 2-15 years with CD3G deficiency. The CDR3 protein is CASSLSASTDTQYF. Written as DNA, the CDR3 is TGTGCCAGCAGTTTAAGTGCTAGCACAGATACGCAGTATTTT.